This TCR beta chain appears in the sequencing data of a study of cytomegalovirus exposure and HLA in healthy donors. The PCR contained 60 Vbeta and 13 Jbeta primers. Libraries were prepared by immunoSEQ multiplex PCR; TCRdb keeps only in-frame clonotypes and omits some of them. The data contain more than 85,000 clones, less than 90% of them seen just once; the ten biggest clones take up about 2.5%. Regarding this clone: Its antigen is as yet unknown.

General study points: Most of the TCR beta V segments (in an earlier analysis) were productive either about 87% or about 30% of the time. In a later analysis, the majority of CMV-associated beta chains seemingly showed HLA restriction. Overall, about 160 TCR beta chains were annotated as cytomegalovirus-associated.

Nominally healthy donors were sampled, though unrecorded immune exposures were likely. The CDR3 runs to 16 residues. Germline values: CDR1 PRHDT, CDR2 FYEKMQ (reference sequence). Trimming cost V 4 bases and J 5 bases; bases outside gene matches: 11. This TCR came from a man aged 35 to 55 in good health and CMV-seronegative. Sequenced material: PBMCs. The chain links TRBV13 to TRBJ2-5; 9 nucleotides match TRBD1. Here the CDR3 DNA reads TGTGCCAGCAGCTCAGGGGGAACAGGGGGCGAGGAGACCCAGTACTTC. This translates into CASSSGGTGGEETQYF.